The source of this T cell receptor beta chain is a study of cytomegalovirus exposure and HLA in healthy donors. This PCR relied on a set of 60 Vbeta primers and 13 Jbeta primers. Profiling relied on immunoSEQ multiplex PCR, and the TCRdb table lists in-frame clones only, not all of them. The sample totals 60,000 to 80,000 clones. Germline V gene data show CDR1 as LNHDA and CDR2 as SQIVND (reference sequence). V shed 4 bases and J shed 7 bases, with 16 bases lying between them. CDR3 length equals 14 residues. The rearrangement joins TRBV19 to TRBJ1-2, with D uncertain. The TCR was taken from a boy between 5 and 17 years old in good health and CMV-seronegative. Sequencing was carried out using PBMCs. Here the CDR3 DNA reads TGTGCCAGTAGTACCCGCTCCCCCAGTTTTGGCTACACCTTC. Protein product: CASSTRSPSFGYTF.